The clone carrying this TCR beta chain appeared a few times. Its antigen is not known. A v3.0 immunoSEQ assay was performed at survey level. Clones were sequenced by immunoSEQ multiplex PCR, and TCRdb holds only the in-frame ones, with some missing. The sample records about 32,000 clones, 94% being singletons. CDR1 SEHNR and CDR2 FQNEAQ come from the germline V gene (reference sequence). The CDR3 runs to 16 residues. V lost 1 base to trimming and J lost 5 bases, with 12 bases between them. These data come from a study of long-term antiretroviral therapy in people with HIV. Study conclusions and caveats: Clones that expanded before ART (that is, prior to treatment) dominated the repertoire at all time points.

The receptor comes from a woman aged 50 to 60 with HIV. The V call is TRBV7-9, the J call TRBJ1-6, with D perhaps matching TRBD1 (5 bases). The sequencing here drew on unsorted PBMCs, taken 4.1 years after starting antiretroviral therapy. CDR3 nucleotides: TGTGCCAGCAGCTTAGTTAGGGGCCTGGATAATTCACCCCTCCACTTT. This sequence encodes CASSLVRGLDNSPLHF. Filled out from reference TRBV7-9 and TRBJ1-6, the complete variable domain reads DTGVSQNPRHKITKRGQNVTFRCDPISEHNRLYWYRQTLGQGPEFLTYFQNEAQLEKSRLLSDRFSAERPKGSFSTLEIQRTEQGDSAMYLCASSLVRGLDNSPLHFGNGTRLTVT.